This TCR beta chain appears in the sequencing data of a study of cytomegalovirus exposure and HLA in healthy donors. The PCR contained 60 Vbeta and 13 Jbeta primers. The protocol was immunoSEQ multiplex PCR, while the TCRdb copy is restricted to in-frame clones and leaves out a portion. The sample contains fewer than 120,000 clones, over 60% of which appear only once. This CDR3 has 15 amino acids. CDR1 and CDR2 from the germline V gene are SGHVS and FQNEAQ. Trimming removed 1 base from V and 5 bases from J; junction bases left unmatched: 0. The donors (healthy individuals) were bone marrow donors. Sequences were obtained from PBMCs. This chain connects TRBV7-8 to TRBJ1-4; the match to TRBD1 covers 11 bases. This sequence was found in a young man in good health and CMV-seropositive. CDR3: CASSLGDRGNEKLFF. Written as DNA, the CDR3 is TGTGCCAGCAGCTTAGGGGACAGGGGGAATGAAAAACTGTTTTTT.